The 22 T cell receptor beta chains listed next were all sequenced from one sample in a study of blood T cells in healthy people across ages. A J-beta primer mix and a sample-barcoded 5' primer were used in a second PCR of about 7 to 12 cycles. TCRdb used MiXCR to reprocess the 5' RACE reads, holding one entry per CDR3 protein. The sample lists roughly 650,000 distinct CDR3 sequences; 32% were seen once. Sequencing was done on a sample of blood. The origin of the receptors is an elderly woman in good health.

The rearrangement joins TRBV7-2 to TRBJ2-3; D might be TRBD1 (6 bases). V lost 5 bases, J lost 3 bases, and 9 bases lay in between. Germline CDR1 reads SGHTA; CDR2 reads FQGNSA. This CDR3 is built from 13 residues. The DNA for the CDR3 is TGTGCCAGCAGCGCCAGGGGTACAGATACGCAGTATTTT. This gives the protein CASSARGTDTQYF.

This clonotype was found many times. The rearrangement uses TRBV20-1 and TRBJ1-4; 12 bases are a match to TRBD1. The ends lost 2 bases at V and 8 bases at J; junction bases unmatched: 9. The CDR3 has 16 amino acids. Germline V gene lookup returns CDR1 DFQATT and CDR2 SNEGSKA (reference sequence). This CDR3 reads CSARLGQGAVGEKLFF. CDR3 in DNA: TGCAGTGCTAGATTGGGACAGGGGGCAGTAGGAGAAAAACTGTTTTTT.

As concerns this clonotype: Being one base from a much bigger clone, this may be a read error. V gene TRBV11-2 combines with J gene TRBJ2-6, with TRBD1 identical over 7 bases. CDR3 length equals 17 residues. The germline CDR1 and CDR2 sequences are SGHAT and FQNNGV. CDR3 DNA sequence: TGTGCCAACAGCTTACAGGGGATGGGCTCTGGGGCCAACGTCCTGACTTTC. Protein: CANSLQGMGSGANVLTF.

This clonotype was counted many times. The chain uses TRBV6-5 and TRBJ2-3; no clear D. Germline CDR1 reads MNHEY; CDR2 reads SVGAGI. Trimming removed 6 bases from V and 2 bases from J, with 3 bases in between. The length of the CDR3 is 11 residues. The CDR3 sequence: CASRDTDTQYF. CDR3 in DNA: TGTGCCAGCAGAGACACAGATACGCAGTATTTT.

This clonotype was detected many times. This chain uses TRBV2 with TRBJ2-7; D gene ambiguous. Germline CDR1 is SNHLY and CDR2 is FYNNEI. This CDR3 is built from 13 residues. V lost 8 bases and J lost 4, with 15 bases in between. CDR3 sequence: CASGEGGGYEQYF. CDR3 nucleotides: TGTGCCAGCGGGGAAGGCGGTGGGTACGAGCAGTACTTC.

At least ten counts were recorded for this clonotype. The chain employs TRBV3-1 and TRBJ2-5, with a tentative D call TRBD2 (5 bases). The CDR3 is 13 amino acids. The V gene lost 5 bases and the J gene lost 5 bases, with 12 bases spanning the gap. Per the germline V gene, CDR1 is LGHDT and CDR2 is YNNKEL (reference sequence). CDR3 in amino acids: CASSAGVTETQYF. DNA of the CDR3: TGTGCCAGCAGCGCCGGGGTCACGGAGACCCAGTACTTC.

In this sample, this clonotype turned up many times. V gene TRBV24-1 combines with J gene TRBJ1-2, with D possibly being TRBD1 (5 bases). CDR1 and CDR2 (germline): KGHDR, SFDVKD. CDR3 length: 14 amino acids. The V gene lost 2 bases and the J gene lost 4 bases, with 10 bases spanning the gap. The CDR3 is CATSDSTASYGYTF. In nucleotides, the CDR3 is TGTGCCACCAGTGATTCGACAGCTTCCTATGGCTACACCTTC.

The CDR3 DNA reads as TGCAGTGCTAGTTCGCCAGGTGGCACAGATACGCAGTATTTT. Its translation is CSASSPGGTDTQYF. The chain employs TRBV20-1 and TRBJ2-3; no firm D call. Germline V gene data show CDR1 as DFQATT and CDR2 as SNEGSKA (reference sequence). V was pared by 3 bases and J by 1 base, with 11 bases between. The length of the CDR3 is 14 residues.

This clonotype was found many times. This sequence joins TRBV5-1 and TRBJ2-1; 9 bases fit TRBD2. CDR1 SGHRS and CDR2 YFSETQ come from the germline V gene. The CDR3 contains 15 residues. The trim removed 5 bases at V and 7 bases at J, leaving 10 bases unmatched. The CDR3 is CASRLVASGVNEQFF. The CDR3 DNA is TGCGCCAGCAGACTGGTCGCTAGCGGGGTAAATGAGCAGTTCTTC.

This clonotype was detected only once. The chain recombines TRBV6-1 with TRBJ2-4; 7 positions match TRBD2. Germline V gene sequence: CDR1 MNHNS, CDR2 SASEGT. The CDR3 runs 16 residues. V was clipped by 3 bases and J by 3 bases; unmatched bases: 8. The CDR3 nucleotides are TGTGCCAGCAGTGAGGGAGGGGCACTAGTCAAAAACATTCAGTACTTC. Translating gives CASSEGGALVKNIQYF.

This clonotype has at least ten counts. The chain recombines TRBV5-1 with TRBJ2-1; 7 bases map to TRBD2. V lost 1 base to trimming and J lost 7 bases; unmatched junction nucleotides: 11. The CDR3 has 16 residues. From germline, CDR1 is SGHRS and CDR2 YFSETQ. The CDR3 region is CASSLLGLAEKNEQFF. The CDR3 DNA is TGCGCCAGCAGCTTGTTAGGTCTAGCGGAGAAGAATGAGCAGTTCTTC.

Turning to this clonotype: Since a much larger clone is just one base distant, this may be a read error. DNA for the CDR3: TGTGTCAGCAGCCTCGGAGAGGGGAGCTCTGGGGCCAACGTCCTGACTTTC. It translates to CVSSLGEGSSGANVLTF. The chain couples TRBV3-1 to TRBJ2-6; D is tentatively TRBD1 or TRBD2 (5 bases each). The CDR3 runs to 17 residues. Germline loops: CDR1 LGHDT, CDR2 YNNKEL (reference sequence).

This clonotype was recorded at least ten times. The chain employs TRBV2 and TRBJ2-7, with D possibly being TRBD1 (5 bases). This CDR3 is built from 14 residues. Deletions cut 6 bases from V and 2 bases from J, with 14 bases between. Germline V CDR1 and CDR2: SNHLY, FYNNEI. The CDR3 region has the DNA TGTGCCAGCAGCCGGACATCCTCTACCTACGAGCAGTACTTC. This sequence encodes CASSRTSSTYEQYF.

The chain joins TRBV6-2 or TRBV6-3 to TRBJ2-3; TRBD2 might be the D (6 bases). Between the trimmed V and J ends, which lost 5 bases and 0 bases, there was a span of 15 bases. Looked up from germline, CDR1 is MNHEY and CDR2 is SVGEGT. The CDR3 spans 16 residues. The CDR3 DNA reads TGTGCCAGCAGTATGGGTAGCGGAGCCAGCACAGATACGCAGTATTTT. Amino acid sequence: CASSMGSGASTDTQYF.

Only a few counts were recorded for this clonotype. CDR3 region: CSVEGLTVNTGELFF. CDR3 in DNA: TGCAGCGTTGAGGGTTTGACGGTGAACACCGGGGAGCTGTTTTTT. This chain links TRBV29-1 with TRBJ2-2, with D unclear. Germline CDR1 reads SQVTM; CDR2 reads ANQGSEA. Deletions cut 3 bases from V and 1 base from J, with 12 bases between. This CDR3 region has 15 residues.

In its sample, this clonotype was seen a few times. V is TRBV6-1 and J is TRBJ1-4; 9 positions agree with TRBD1. This CDR3 is 17 amino acids long. The J segment lost 0 bases and the V segment lost 7 bases, leaving 9 bases of the junction unmatched. Germline-derived CDR1 and CDR2 are MNHNS and SASEGT. The CDR3 sequence is CASTPGQGSATNEKLFF. In DNA form, the CDR3 reads TGTGCCAGCACACCGGGACAGGGTTCCGCAACTAATGAAAAACTGTTTTTT.

This clonotype was picked up a small number of times. The chain's CDR3 is CAWSGESPLHF. DNA of the CDR3: TGTGCCTGGAGCGGAGAGTCACCCCTCCACTTT. The chain is built from TRBV30 and TRBJ1-6, with no clear D. The CDR3 runs 11 residues. V gave up 3 bases and J gave up 10 bases, with 7 bases separating them. Germline CDR1 and CDR2: GTSNPN and SVGIG (reference sequence). Complete variable domain (other parts from reference TRBV30 and TRBJ1-6): SQTIHQWPATLVQPVGSPLSLECTVEGTSNPNLYWYRQAAGRGLQLLFYSVGIGQISSEVPQNLSASRPQDRQFILSSKKLLLSDSGFYLCAWSGESPLHFGNGTRLTVT.

The rearrangement links TRBV5-1 to TRBJ2-1; 10 bases are a match to TRBD1. Germline assignment: CDR1 SGHRS and CDR2 YFSETQ. The CDR3 has 15 amino acids. The ends lost 5 bases at V and 5 bases at J; junction bases unmatched: 7. The CDR3 region has the DNA TGCGCCAGCAGTTTTGACAGGGGGCGTGACAATGAGCAGTTCTTC. It yields the protein CASSFDRGRDNEQFF.

There are many counts of this clonotype. This sequence joins TRBV25-1 and TRBJ2-7, with TRBD2 matching 7 bases. J gave up 2 bases and V 0 bases, and 4 bases lay outside the gene matches. There are 15 residues in the CDR3. Germline lookup yields CDR1 MGHDK and CDR2 SYGVNS. The CDR3 loop is CASSEYSSGTYEQYF. CDR3 DNA sequence: TGTGCCAGCAGTGAATACTCTAGCGGAACCTACGAGCAGTACTTC.

This clonotype was seen repeatedly, ten times or more. The chain carries TRBV5-6 and TRBJ2-1, with 10 nucleotides matching TRBD2. Germline V gives CDR1 SGHDT, CDR2 YYEEEE. This CDR3 has 16 amino acids. The V gene end was trimmed by 4 bases and the J gene end by 9 bases; junction bases not matched to a gene: 13. The CDR3 sequence: CASSRASGGAFSEQFF. CDR3 bases: TGTGCCAGCAGCCGTGCGAGCGGGGGGGCCTTCAGTGAGCAGTTCTTC.

This clonotype was detected ten times or more. The V and J genes are TRBV7-2 and TRBJ2-5; D not resolved. V was trimmed by 5 bases and J by 4 bases, leaving 11 bases between them. Germline CDR1 SGHTA, CDR2 FQGNSA. This CDR3 has 13 residues. Here the CDR3 DNA reads TGTGCCAGCAGCACCTTTATGGCAGAGACCCAGTACTTC. Its translation is CASSTFMAETQYF.

This clonotype was detected many times. CDR3: CASSLSKNPYNEQFF. The CDR3 DNA sequence: TGTGCCAGCAGCTTATCGAAAAACCCTTACAATGAGCAGTTCTTC. The chain is built from TRBV7-2 and TRBJ2-1; no clear D. This CDR3 region has 15 residues. Germline CDR1 SGHTA, CDR2 FQGNSA. V was cut by 2 bases and J by 4 bases, with 12 bases left in between. The full variable domain, rest sourced from reference TRBV7-2 and TRBJ2-1, is GAGVSQSPSNKVTEKGKDVELRCDPISGHTALYWYRQSLGQGLEFLIYFQGNSAPDKSGLPSDRFSAERTGGSVSTLTIQRTQQEDSAVYLCASSLSKNPYNEQFFGPGTRLTVL.